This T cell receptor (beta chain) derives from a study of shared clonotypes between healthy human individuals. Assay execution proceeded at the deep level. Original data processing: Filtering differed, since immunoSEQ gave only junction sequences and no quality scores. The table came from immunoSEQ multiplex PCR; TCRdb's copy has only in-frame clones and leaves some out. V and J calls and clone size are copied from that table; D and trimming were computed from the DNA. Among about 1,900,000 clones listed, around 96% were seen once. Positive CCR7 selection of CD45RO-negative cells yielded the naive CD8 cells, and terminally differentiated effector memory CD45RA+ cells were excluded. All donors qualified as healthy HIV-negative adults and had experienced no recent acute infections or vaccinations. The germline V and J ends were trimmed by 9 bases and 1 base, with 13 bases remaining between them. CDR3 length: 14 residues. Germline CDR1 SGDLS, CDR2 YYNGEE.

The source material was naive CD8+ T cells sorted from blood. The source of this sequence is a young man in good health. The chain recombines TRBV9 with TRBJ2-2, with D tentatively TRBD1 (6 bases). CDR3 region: CATSPGQNTGELFF. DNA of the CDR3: TGTGCCACCTCCCCGGGACAGAACACCGGGGAGCTGTTTTTT.